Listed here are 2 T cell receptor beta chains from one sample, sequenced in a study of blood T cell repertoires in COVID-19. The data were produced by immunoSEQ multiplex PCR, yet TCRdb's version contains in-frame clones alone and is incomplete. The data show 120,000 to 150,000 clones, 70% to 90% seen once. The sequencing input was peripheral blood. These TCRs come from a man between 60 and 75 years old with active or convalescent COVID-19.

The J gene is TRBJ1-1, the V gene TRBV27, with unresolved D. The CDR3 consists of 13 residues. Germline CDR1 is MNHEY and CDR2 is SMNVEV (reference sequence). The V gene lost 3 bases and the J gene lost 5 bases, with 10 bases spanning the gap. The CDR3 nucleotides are TGTGCCAGCAGTTTTTCGGGTGTTACTGAAGCTTTCTTT. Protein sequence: CASSFSGVTEAFF.

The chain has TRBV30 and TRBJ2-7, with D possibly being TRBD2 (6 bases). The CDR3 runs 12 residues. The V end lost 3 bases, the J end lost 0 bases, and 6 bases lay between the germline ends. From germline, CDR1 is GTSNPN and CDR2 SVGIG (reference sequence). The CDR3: CAWRGGSYEQYF. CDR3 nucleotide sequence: TGTGCCTGGAGGGGGGGCTCCTACGAGCAGTACTTC. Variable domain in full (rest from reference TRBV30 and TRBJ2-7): SQTIHQWPATLVQPVGSPLSLECTVEGTSNPNLYWYRQAAGRGLQLLFYSVGIGQISSEVPQNLSASRPQDRQFILSSKKLLLSDSGFYLCAWRGGSYEQYFGPGTRLTVT.